The entry that follows covers one TCR beta chain sequence. Per the authors' pipeline: Amplification of reference gene primers was used by the study to estimate nucleated cell counts. Using immunoSEQ multiplex PCR, the repertoire was profiled, and TCRdb retains in-frame clones only, with some absent. The DNA was the basis for D and trimming; V, J and clone size are from that table. The sample includes about 150,000 clones, about 85% of them seen just once. V dropped 2 bases and J dropped 5; count of bases not matched to a gene: 6. The CDR3 contains 16 residues. The germline V gene encodes CDR1 SGHRS and CDR2 YFSETQ. The data belong to a study of blood T cell repertoires in COVID-19. Study information: Spain, Italy and the United States supplied samples that represented acute and convalescent COVID-19. The cDNA or gDNA used as material had been derived from T cells, B-cell-depleted T cells, or PBMCs.

The specimen sequenced was PBMCs or T cells enriched from blood (not recorded which). The source is a woman between 40 and 50 years old who had been exposed to COVID-19. The rearrangement joins TRBV5-1 to TRBJ2-7; 14 bases align to TRBD2. CDR3 nucleotide sequence: TGCGCCAGCAGCTTTCGACTAGCGGGGGGGCTGAACGAGCAGTACTTC. It encodes CASSFRLAGGLNEQYF.